This T cell receptor beta chain was found in a study of radiation and T cells in renal cell carcinoma. Assay used: immunoSEQ multiplex PCR; TCRdb lists only in-frame clones, some missing. The sample has 150,000 or so clones, roughly nine tenths seen once. Germline lookup yields CDR1 SEHNR and CDR2 FQNEAQ (reference sequence). This CDR3 spans 15 amino acids. Trimming stripped 2 bases from V and 8 bases from J, with 18 bases between. Time point indicated: baseline pretreatment blood. Noted treatment: 15 Gy SBRT to primary tumor, nephrectomy 4 weeks later. The chain recombines TRBV7-9 with TRBJ1-2; no firm D call. This TCR was recovered from a woman aged 70 to 79 with renal cell carcinoma. Sample: blood, taken from a patient whose treatment included radiotherapy and nephrectomy. The DNA of the CDR3 is TGTGCCAGCAGCTTATGGGAACAGTCCTTTCGGGGCTACACCTTC. Residues: CASSLWEQSFRGYTF.